Reported below is one T cell receptor beta chain. Its antigen is undetermined. This entry comes from a study of CD8+ T cells in alopecia areata. Findings and caveats of the study: The study found tofacitinib significantly decreased scalp clonality and expanded CD8+ clones among the top 100.

cDNA reverse transcribed from extracted RNA served as the sequencing template. Clones were sequenced by immunoSEQ multiplex PCR, and TCRdb holds only the in-frame ones, with some missing. The sample lists a few hundred thousand clones; 35% to 40% were seen once. Treatment described: oral pan-JAK inhibitor, 5-10 mg twice daily. The clonotype comes from a human donor with alopecia areata. Sequences were derived from CD4+ T cells sorted from blood, sampled around week 31, from a patient treated with tofacitinib.

The CDR3 DNA is TGTGCCAGCAGCGTCCTCAGCTCCTACAATGAGCAGTTCTTC. Amino acids: CASSVLSSYNEQFF. The genes are TRBV9 and TRBJ2-1, with D unresolved. CDR1 SGDLS and CDR2 YYNGEE come from the germline V gene. V was clipped by 2 bases and J by 0 bases, with 6 bases between them. This CDR3 is 14 amino acids long.